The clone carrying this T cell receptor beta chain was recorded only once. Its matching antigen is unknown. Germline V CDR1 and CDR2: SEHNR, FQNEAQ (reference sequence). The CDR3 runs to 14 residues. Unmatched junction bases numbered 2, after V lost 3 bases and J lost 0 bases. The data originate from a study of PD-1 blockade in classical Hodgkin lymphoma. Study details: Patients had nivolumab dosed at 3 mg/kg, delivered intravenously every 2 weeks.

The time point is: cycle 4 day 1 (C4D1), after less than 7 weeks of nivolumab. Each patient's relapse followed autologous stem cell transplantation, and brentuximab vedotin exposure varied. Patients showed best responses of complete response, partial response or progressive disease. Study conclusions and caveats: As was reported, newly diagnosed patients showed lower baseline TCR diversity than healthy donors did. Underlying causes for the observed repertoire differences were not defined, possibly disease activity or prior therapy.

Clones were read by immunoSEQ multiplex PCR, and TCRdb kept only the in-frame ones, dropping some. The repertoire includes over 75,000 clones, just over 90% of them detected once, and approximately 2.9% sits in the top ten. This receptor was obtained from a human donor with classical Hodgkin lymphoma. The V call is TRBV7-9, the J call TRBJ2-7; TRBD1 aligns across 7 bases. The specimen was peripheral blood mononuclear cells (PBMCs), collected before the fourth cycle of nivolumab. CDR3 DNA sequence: TGTGCCAGCAGCTTTGGACAGGACTCCTACGAGCAGTACTTC. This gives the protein CASSFGQDSYEQYF.